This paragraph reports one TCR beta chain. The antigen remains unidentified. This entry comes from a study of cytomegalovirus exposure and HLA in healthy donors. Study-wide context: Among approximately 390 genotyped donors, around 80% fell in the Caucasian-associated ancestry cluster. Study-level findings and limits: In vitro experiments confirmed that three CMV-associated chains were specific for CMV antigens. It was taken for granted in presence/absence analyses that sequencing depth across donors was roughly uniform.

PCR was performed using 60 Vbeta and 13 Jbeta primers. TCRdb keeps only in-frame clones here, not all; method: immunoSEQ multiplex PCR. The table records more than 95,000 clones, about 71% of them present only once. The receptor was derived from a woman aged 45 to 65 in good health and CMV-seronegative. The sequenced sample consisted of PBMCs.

The CDR3 nucleotides are TGTGCCAGCGAATTGGACAGCAACTATGGCTACACCTTC. It translates to CASELDSNYGYTF. This chain joins TRBV6-6 and TRBJ1-2; perhaps TRBD1 as D (6 bases). The CDR3 contains 13 residues. Germline V lookup: CDR1 MNHNY, CDR2 SVGAGI (reference sequence). V was shortened by 8 bases and J by 2 bases, with 12 bases between the two germline ends.